The source of this T cell receptor (beta chain) is a study of cytomegalovirus exposure and HLA in healthy donors (dated by TCRdb to about 2017). General notes on the study: An earlier analysis of approximately 600 of the donors reported roughly 300 Gb of sequence data and about 100 million unique TCR beta sequences from about 179 million T cells. About 280 gigabases of sequencing data and 70 million to 85 million unique TCR sequences were included in an early release covering around 650 HLA-typed donors. The genetic ancestry cluster associated with self-reported Caucasian donors included 81% of the 350 to 500 genotyped donors. The study aimed to test whether signatures of past pathogen exposure could be identified by cataloging public T cell receptors. The study used immunosequencing to profile the T cell repertoires of approximately 690 subjects and linked those repertoires to cytomegalovirus serostatus. Besides the first cohort of about 730 subjects, a separate validation cohort made up of over a hundred different subjects was used. To predict cytomegalovirus infection status, the study brought together high-throughput TCR immunosequencing, statistical association of individual TCRs with disease status, and machine learning. In a later analysis, previously published TCR beta repertoires from 666 donors were re-analyzed and high-resolution HLA genotyping was added so that TCR occurrence patterns could be studied. Rather than drawing on any new phenotypic data, the later analysis identified candidate immune exposures from TCR beta sequences and the way those sequences occurred across donors. An earlier analysis of several hundred of the donors used high-throughput TCR beta sequencing to judge whether each TCR beta V gene segment behaved as functional or pseudogenic. Donor age, sex, ethnicity and CMV serostatus were collected together with the repertoire data. Genome-wide SNP genotypes for about 60% of the roughly 670 donors were used in a later genetic analysis, which treated that subset as a discovery cohort. Every discovery cohort repertoire had been produced on one sequencing platform. HLA typing included class I and class II loci at four-digit resolution. The number of donors typed differed by locus, with about 629-630 for A, B, C, DRB1 and DQB1, around 560 for DQA1, nearly 610 for DPA1, and some 470 for DPB1. A handful of DR-DQ haplotypes were treated as single units for association and clustering because of strong linkage in the cohort. Among some 410 genotyped donors of the cohort, an average of around 240,000 unique TCR beta nucleotide sequences were sequenced per donor, around 20% of them non-productive. Here is what the overall study found, with its caveats: Immune exposure information for the cohort was limited to CMV serostatus. Most CMV-associated TCR beta chains appeared to be HLA-restricted in a later analysis, and the HLA associations seemed to be driven largely by CMV exposure. The study gave a list of under 200 TCR beta chains associated with cytomegalovirus. The classifier was reported to diagnose cytomegalovirus status with high specificity and sensitivity in both the original and validation cohorts. A further reported finding was that TCR beta sequences accurately predicted the HLA-A and HLA-B alleles for most subjects in the first cohort. In vitro tests confirmed that a few of the cytomegalovirus-associated TCR beta chains recognize cytomegalovirus antigens. Linkage disequilibrium might explain the correlated functional status among segregating V segments, but an unknown experimental factor could not be excluded. In a later analysis, several top co-occurrence clusters were reported to appear linked to parvovirus B19, influenza, CMV and Epstein-Barr virus. Some IMGT-functional V segments, including TRBV6-2 and TRBV6-3, could not be distinguished by the 87-base-pair reads and were therefore excluded. In a later analysis, HLA-associated TCR beta chains showed more clonal expansion and lower generation probabilities than non-associated chains that were equally common. It was suggested by the authors that the approach could potentially be generalized to other disease states and immunological phenotypes. The earlier analysis of approximately 590 of the donors excluded 15 to 20 rarely observed V segments, including chromosome 9 orphons, because counts were too low. Because some donors lacked HLA typing at each locus, the association tests relied only on the typed subset. Compared with the roughly 700-donor mean, donors in an Asian-associated ancestry cluster had fewer N-insertions in productive TCRs, according to a later genetic analysis. The cohort was sequenced for TCR beta chains only, and without alpha or paired-chain data the features that could be detected were limited. In an earlier analysis of 587 of the donors, most TCR beta V segments appeared in productive rearrangements about 87% or about 30% of the time, broadly matching IMGT annotations. Across donors, most TCR sequences were observed very rarely, whereas some public TCRs were present in many individuals. A later analysis associated around 16,000 TCR beta sequences with specific HLA alleles at a false discovery rate of 0.05. Strong co-occurrence of HLA alleles, especially DR and DQ, made assigning TCR associations to individual alleles difficult. A group of highly shared sequence variants was considered likely to be a technical artifact of the sequencing pipeline. A later genetic analysis associated a missense DCLRE1C variant with V-gene and J-gene trimming of TCR beta chains, and an independent cohort replicated the association. Roughly uniform sequencing depth across donors was assumed in presence/absence analyses, although this assumption may not hold. In a later analysis, the rate of TCR association differed among HLA loci, with DRB1 alleles having the most associated TCRs and HLA-C alleles having the fewest.

Library generation was performed with the immunoSEQ multiplex PCR assay. A mixture of 60 forward primers for TCR Vbeta segments and 13 reverse primers for TCR Jbeta segments was used in the multiplex PCR. The CDR3 region of rearranged TCR beta genes was amplified from genomic DNA with a multiplex PCR assay. The amplified TCR beta libraries were sequenced on the Illumina HiSeq System as 87-base-pair reads. Processing in the source paper ran as follows. In a later analysis, 77 million or so unique TCR beta chains were counted across the approximately 620 repertoires, and roughly 9.9 million of these chains were shared by at least two donors. A nearest-neighbor algorithm error-corrected the raw reads and collapsed the reads into unique sequences, merging closely related sequences to remove PCR and sequencing errors. V, D and J gene segments were assigned by aligning CDR3 sequences to IMGT reference sequences. For a sequence to be retained, at least a six-nucleotide match to both a V gene segment and a J gene segment was required. A rearrangement counted as productive if the CDR3 had no stop codons and remained in frame with V and J, and every other rearrangement counted as non-productive. CDR3 was defined according to IMGT convention as the region running from the second conserved V-encoded cysteine to the conserved J-encoded phenylalanine. Sequences without an unambiguous match to a single V gene segment were excluded from the earlier analysis of 587 of the donors. An earlier analysis of 500 to 600 of the donors classified V segments as functional when productive rearrangements were above 56.7% and as segregating when the standard deviation between donors was above 5%. A statistical classification framework was built for diagnosing cytomegalovirus status from the catalog of TCR beta chain sequences. A later analysis assigned V and J genes by comparing TCR nucleotide sequences with IMGT/GENE-DB human TR gene sequences. The TCRdist pipeline was used in a later analysis to assign CDR3 sequences and most-parsimonious VDJ recombination scenarios. A later analysis defined each TCR beta chain by its CDR3 amino acid sequence plus V-gene family, and excluded reads lacking a unique V-gene family. A later analysis removed 500 to 650 highly shared, low-generation-probability nucleotide sequences to deal with suspected cross-contamination and a sequencing artifact. For each public chain, a later analysis derived a clonal expansion index from normalized ranks of inferred template counts within each repertoire. In a later analysis, generation probabilities were computed with a VDJ recombination model fitted to out-of-frame rearrangements, and the resulting probabilities were checked against IGoR. In a later analysis, hypergeometric tests were used to score TCR-TCR, TCR-HLA and TCR-CMV co-occurrence, with a repertoire-size bias correction applied to TCR pairs. In a later analysis, false discovery rates were estimated by permuting HLA or CMV assignments 20 times. In a later analysis, co-occurring TCRs were grouped with DBSCAN, and TCRdist sequence similarity was added when clustering was performed within HLA-allele-positive subsets. Co-occurrence clustering excluded repertoires with fewer than 30,000 or more than 120,000 public chains, plus five with anomalous nucleotide sharing. TCRdb holds this immuneACCESS table with in-frame rearrangements only. Some clones are missing; in checked studies, unresolved V genes explain under half, and the rest has no known cause. V, J and clone size reflect that table, while D and trimming were determined from the DNA. The sample table lists around 130,000 clones, roughly 74% of them with a count of one. 6.6% of the sample goes to the ten largest clones.

To note about this clone: Its antigen target is currently unknown. No qualities accompany the bases; no much larger clone lies one base away.

The cohort was made up of approximately 670 healthy bone marrow donors. At the time of sampling, all cohort members were nominally healthy, though unrecorded immune exposures were likely present. The donor tested CMV seropositive and was one of the 289 seropositive cohort members. Every donor gave a peripheral blood sample, and the peripheral blood mononuclear cells from that sample were used for TCR beta sequencing. Genomic DNA was extracted from the blood cell samples with the Qiagen DNeasy Blood Extraction Kit. The CDR3 numbers 14 residues from cysteine through phenylalanine. The retained sequence is limited to the CDR3, 42 bases, with the frame set at the first base. Looking up the germline V gene yields CDR1 SGHAT and CDR2 FQNNGV. At the junction V is shortened by 5 bases and J by 3 bases; bases outside the gene matches: 4.

This TCR was recovered from a man between 35 and 55 years old in good health and CMV-seropositive. The specimen was PBMCs. The chain is assembled from TRBV11-2 and TRBJ1-1; 9 of the junction bases match TRBD1. The CDR3 amino acid sequence is: CASSPGQGHTEAFF. DNA sequence: TGTGCCAGCAGCCCGGGACAGGGTCACACTGAAGCTTTCTTT. The CDR3 plus the reference TRBV11-2 and TRBJ1-1 genes for the other parts give the full variable domain: EAGVAQSPRYKIIEKRQSVAFWCNPISGHATLYWYQQILGQGPKLLIQFQNNGVVDDSQLPKDRFSAERLKGVDSTLKIQPAKLEDSAVYLCASSPGQGHTEAFFGQGTRLTVV.